This TCR beta chain stems from a study of T-cell memory formation after mild COVID-19. General observations from the study: Day 15 to 85 contracting clones showed balanced CD4/CD8; day 15 to 37 expanders favored CD4+.

Comment on this clonotype: Antigen unknown.

The germline V gene has CDR1 SEHNR and CDR2 FQNEAQ (reference sequence). Trimming took off 2 bases at V and 3 bases at J, with 17 bases between the two ends. This CDR3 contains 16 residues. Constant-segment-primed 5'RACE gave TCR alpha and TCR beta cDNA libraries with sample barcodes and UMIs. TCRdb itself ran the 5' RACE reads through MiXCR, one entry per CDR3 protein. In the table there are over 120,000 distinct CDR3 sequences, under 30% of which are singletons. The receptor's source is an adult woman who had mild COVID-19 (a few samples of this study predate the infection). Cell type and time point are not known. The chain employs TRBV7-9 and TRBJ2-7; D may be TRBD2 (6 bases). Sequencing was done on a sample of PBMCs or a T cell subset sorted from them (not recorded which). As DNA, the CDR3 is TGTGCCAGCAGCTTACTGTCGGCGGGACTCAACTACGAGCAGTACTTC. Residues: CASSLLSAGLNYEQYF.